The 24 T cell receptor beta chains below were found in one sample sequenced in a study of siplizumab effects on memory and regulatory T cells. TCRdb's table, derived via immunoSEQ multiplex PCR, lists solely in-frame clones and lacks some. The top ten hold around 1.1% of the sample, which has 85,000 to 120,000 clones, about 90% seen once. The sequenced material came from CD4+ T cells sorted from blood. The receptors originated from a human donor in good health.

To note about this clone: This CDR3 is also generated by other DNA sequences in the sample. This chain joins TRBV30 and TRBJ2-1; the D call may be TRBD1 or TRBD2 (5 bases each). Germline V CDR1 and CDR2: GTSNPN, SVGIG (reference sequence). With 3 bases removed from V and 8 bases from J, the gap between germline ends came to 14 bases. There are 13 residues in the CDR3. CDR3 sequence: CAWSGTNSYEQFF. CDR3 sequence (DNA): TGTGCCTGGAGCGGGACCAATAGCTATGAGCAGTTCTTC.

V and J are TRBV7-9 and TRBJ2-5, with D maybe TRBD1 (6 bases). The CDR3 loop spans 18 amino acids. Germline V gene sequence: CDR1 SEHNR, CDR2 FQNEAQ (reference sequence). V was trimmed by 5 bases and J by 2 bases, leaving 24 bases between them. As DNA, the CDR3 is TGTGCCAGCAGCCTAAAGGCCAGCCTCCGGACAGCTCAAGAGACCCAGTACTTC. The encoded protein is CASSLKASLRTAQETQYF. Full variable domain (remainder filled in from reference TRBV7-9 and TRBJ2-5): DTGVSQNPRHKITKRGQNVTFRCDPISEHNRLYWYRQTLGQGPEFLTYFQNEAQLEKSRLLSDRFSAERPKGSFSTLEIQRTEQGDSAMYLCASSLKASLRTAQETQYFGPGTRLLVL.

The chain joins TRBV27 to TRBJ2-7; D not resolved. CDR3 length: 14 amino acids. CDR1 and CDR2 from the germline V gene are MNHEY and SMNVEV (reference sequence). V lost 5 bases and J lost 6, with 17 bases in between. In nucleotides, the CDR3 is TGTGCCAGCAGTCGCTGGCAGGTCCCTTTCGAGCAGTACTTC. The encoded protein is CASSRWQVPFEQYF.

This chain connects TRBV27 to TRBJ2-7, with TRBD1 as a possible D gene (7 bases). The CDR3 totals 13 residues. Germline V gene data show CDR1 as MNHEY and CDR2 as SMNVEV (reference sequence). Trimming pared 5 bases from V and 4 bases from J, leaving 12 bases between. CDR3 residues: CASSRRDSYEQYF. In DNA form, the CDR3 reads TGTGCCAGCAGTCGGAGGGACAGTTACGAGCAGTACTTC.

The rearrangement uses TRBV5-1 and TRBJ2-7, with TRBD2 identical over 7 bases. CDR1 and CDR2 (germline): SGHRS, YFSETQ. The CDR3 consists of 14 residues. V gave up 2 bases and J gave up 0 bases; unmatched junction bases: 2. The chain's CDR3 is CASSFGGVSYEQYF. The DNA for the CDR3 is TGCGCCAGCAGCTTTGGGGGGGTCTCCTACGAGCAGTACTTC. The entire variable domain, with the rest obtained from reference TRBV5-1 and TRBJ2-7, is as follows: KAGVTQTPRYLIKTRGQQVTLSCSPISGHRSVSWYQQTPGQGLQFLFEYFSETQRNKGNFPGRFSGRQFSNSRSEMNVSTLELGDSALYLCASSFGGVSYEQYFGPGTRLTVT.

The chain employs TRBV6-1 and TRBJ2-3; D gene ambiguous. CDR3 length: 12 amino acids. Germline-derived CDR1 and CDR2 are MNHNS and SASEGT. V gave up 2 bases and J gave up 6 bases, with 6 bases separating them. This chain's CDR3 is CASSEWSDTQYF. CDR3 nucleotides: TGTGCCAGCAGTGAATGGTCGGATACGCAGTATTTT.

The chain joins TRBV30 to TRBJ2-7; D uncertain. Germline CDR1 is GTSNPN and CDR2 is SVGIG (reference sequence). This CDR3 is 15 amino acids long. Trimming left V 0 bases short and J 6 bases short, with 18 bases between. The CDR3 DNA is TGTGCCTGGAGTGTAGGTAGGGATAGGAGATCCGAGCAGTACTTC. Amino acids: CAWSVGRDRRSEQYF.

The chain joins TRBV19 to TRBJ2-7, with TRBD2 matching over 16 bases. The CDR3 has 16 amino acids. Germline trimming cut 3 bases from V and 2 bases from J; bases unmatched to any gene: 1. CDR1 LNHDA and CDR2 SQIVND come from the germline V gene (reference sequence). The DNA of the CDR3 is TGTGCCAGTAGTATCGGGACTAGCGGGAGGGCCTACGAGCAGTACTTC. Its protein is CASSIGTSGRAYEQYF.

The chain carries TRBV30 and TRBJ2-3; D remains ambiguous. CDR3 size: 12 residues. Germline V gives CDR1 GTSNPN, CDR2 SVGIG (reference sequence). Trimming took off 3 bases at V and 4 bases at J, with 8 bases between the two ends. CDR3 in amino acids: CAWSLWSDTQYF. The CDR3 DNA sequence: TGTGCCTGGAGCCTGTGGTCAGATACGCAGTATTTT.

The chain couples TRBV11-2 to TRBJ2-1; D is ambiguous. The length of the CDR3 is 18 residues. Trimming cost V 4 bases and J 0 bases, with 19 bases left between them. Germline values: CDR1 SGHAT, CDR2 FQNNGV. The CDR3 coding sequence is TGTGCCAGCAGCTCGCCTCTTGCAACCGTAAGCTCCTACAATGAGCAGTTCTTC. Amino acids: CASSSPLATVSSYNEQFF.

In DNA, the CDR3 is TGTGCCAGCAGCGTATCGGGCCGCGAGCAGTACTTC. Translating it yields CASSVSGREQYF. The V and J genes are TRBV9 and TRBJ2-7, with D uncertain. The CDR3 has 12 amino acids. Germline CDR1 and CDR2: SGDLS and YYNGEE. Trimming removed 1 base at V and 6 bases at J, with 8 bases between.

The chain links TRBV2 to TRBJ2-7, with 11 bases that match TRBD1. The CDR3 spans 16 residues. In germline, CDR1 is SNHLY, CDR2 FYNNEI. Losses at the gene ends were 7 bases for V and 1 base for J; bases not matched to a gene: 9. CDR3 sequence reads: CASTPRGTGGSYEQYF. Written as DNA, the CDR3 is TGTGCCAGCACCCCCAGGGGGACAGGGGGGTCCTACGAGCAGTACTTC.

V and J are TRBV10-3 and TRBJ1-3; D not certain. Trimming pared 9 bases from V and 0 bases from J, leaving 12 bases between. This CDR3 comprises 14 residues. Germline values: CDR1 ENHRY, CDR2 SYGVKD. The CDR3 reads CAIRGENSGNTIYF. CDR3 nucleotides: TGTGCCATTCGGGGAGAAAACTCTGGAAACACCATATATTTT.

The rearrangement joins TRBV19 to TRBJ1-2, with D possibly TRBD1 on 5 matching bases. V shed 5 bases and J shed 3 bases, with 10 bases lying between them. This CDR3 region has 13 residues. CDR1 and CDR2 (germline): LNHDA, SQIVND (reference sequence). Written as DNA, the CDR3 is TGTGCCAGTAGTGTAGGGACCCACTATGGCTACACCTTC. Encoded protein: CASSVGTHYGYTF.

This rearrangement joins TRBV28 to TRBJ1-2; tentative D call: TRBD1 (5 bases). The CDR3 length is 14 residues. V lost 1 base, J lost 3 bases, and 9 bases lay in between. From germline, CDR1 is MDHEN and CDR2 SYDVKM. CDR3: CASSLLRGDYGYTF. The CDR3 coding sequence is TGTGCCAGCAGTTTATTAAGAGGGGACTATGGCTACACCTTC.

As DNA, the CDR3 is TGCAGCGTTGGAGATCTTAGGGGTCCCTACTATGGCTACACCTTC. Amino acids: CSVGDLRGPYYGYTF. J is TRBJ1-2 and V is TRBV29-1; weak D call: TRBD1 (5 bases). The V gene's germline CDR1 is SQVTM and CDR2 ANQGSEA. The CDR3 extends over 15 amino acids. Trimming stripped 4 bases from V and 3 bases from J, with 18 bases between.

V and J are TRBV19 and TRBJ1-2; D is undetermined. The CDR3 length is 14 residues. Between the trimmed V and J ends, which lost 2 bases and 0 bases, there was a span of 7 bases. Germline assignment: CDR1 LNHDA and CDR2 SQIVND (reference sequence). The CDR3 coding sequence is TGTGCCAGTAGTATAAGTACAACTAACTATGGCTACACCTTC. The encoded protein is CASSISTTNYGYTF.

The CDR3 nucleotides are TGCGCCAGCAGGCGTTTGGGGACAGAGGCCTACGAGCAGTACTTC. This gives the protein CASRRLGTEAYEQYF. J is TRBJ2-7 and V is TRBV5-1; 7 bases are shared with TRBD1. The CDR3 is 15 residues long. Germline trimming cut 5 bases from V and 2 bases from J; bases unmatched to any gene: 10. Germline V CDR1 and CDR2: SGHRS, YFSETQ.

The chain couples TRBV29-1 to TRBJ2-7; 12 nucleotides line up with TRBD2. Germline lookup yields CDR1 SQVTM and CDR2 ANQGSEA. The CDR3 is 16 amino acids. V was pared by 6 bases and J by 9 bases, with 18 bases of the junction left unmatched. CDR3 nucleotides: TGCAGCGTCACTTCAAGGGTCGGACTAGCGGGACTCGGGCAGTACTTC. It specifies CSVTSRVGLAGLGQYF.

This chain links TRBV28 with TRBJ1-5; TRBD1 is a possible D gene (5 bases). V lost 2 bases to trimming and J lost 6 bases, with 11 bases between them. Germline V CDR1 and CDR2: MDHEN, SYDVKM. The CDR3 is made up of 14 amino acids. CDR3 nucleotides: TGTGCCAGCAGTTTAGGGACCGTGATTCAGCCCCAGCATTTT. It codes for CASSLGTVIQPQHF.

V and J are TRBV11-2 and TRBJ1-1, with D tentatively TRBD1 (6 bases). Trimming took 4 bases from V and 5 from J, leaving 20 bases between them. The CDR3 covers 16 residues. The germline V gene has CDR1 SGHAT and CDR2 FQNNGV. The CDR3 nucleotides are TGTGCCAGCAGCTGGAGGTCGGGGAGGGGGGAAACTGAAGCTTTCTTT. The encoded protein is CASSWRSGRGETEAFF.

The chain links TRBV28 to TRBJ2-7, with 9 bases matching TRBD1. The CDR3 spans 15 residues. V shed 2 bases, J shed 6 bases, and the junction held 8 bases outside the gene matches. CDR1 MDHEN and CDR2 SYDVKM come from the germline V gene. CDR3 amino acids: CASSLLDGTGLEQYF. CDR3 in DNA: TGTGCCAGCAGTTTACTGGATGGGACAGGGCTCGAGCAGTACTTC. Together with reference TRBV28 and TRBJ2-7, the CDR3 gives the full variable domain: DVKVTQSSRYLVKRTGEKVFLECVQDMDHENMFWYRQDPGLGLRLIYFSYDVKMKEKGDIPEGYSVSREKKERFSLILESASTNQTSMYLCASSLLDGTGLEQYFGPGTRLTVT.

This clone has just a few counts. This chain joins TRBV27 and TRBJ2-7; 11 bases are shared with TRBD2. The germline gives CDR1 MNHEY, CDR2 SMNVEV (reference sequence). Trimming at V came to 4 bases and at J to 0 bases, leaving 5 bases not matched to a gene. This CDR3 is 16 amino acids long. CDR3 amino acids: CASSSGLAVHSYEQYF. The CDR3 nucleotides read TGTGCCAGCAGTTCGGGACTAGCGGTGCACTCCTACGAGCAGTACTTC.

Comment on this clone: At one end the junction does not follow the germline gene, possibly because of a read error. This rearrangement joins TRBV6-1 to TRBJ2-7; 10 bases match TRBD2. Per the germline V gene, CDR1 is MNHNS and CDR2 is SASEGT. There are 15 residues in the CDR3. Written as DNA, the CDR3 is TGTGCCAGCAGTTCCGCGGGACTAGCGACTTACGGGCAGTACTTC. Protein: CASSSAGLATYGQYF.